This T cell receptor (beta chain) stems from a study of T cell repertoires in cytomegalovirus infection (dated by TCRdb to between 2018 and 2020). General notes on the study: Alongside well-studied HLA-B-restricted epitopes, the peptide stimulations were aimed at recently identified HLA-C-restricted CMV epitopes, whose presentation resists viral immunomodulation. The HLA type of each donor mattered for the analysis, because public TCR beta signatures pointed to carriage of CMV infection along with the matching HLA type. Overall results and qualifications from the work: Carriers of CMV infection plus the relevant HLA type were discriminated by the cumulative frequency of public TCR beta family members in the study cohort and in an independent approximately 350-donor cohort. In the ex vivo response, HLA-C-restricted CMV-specific TCR beta clonotypes were dominant, and in two of eight donors the single most frequent clonotype came from this HLA-C-restricted group.

Of note for this clonotype: It lacks a known antigen. No base quality information exists; no much larger clone differs at one position.

Sequenced using an Illumina HiSeq 1500. Clones were called with MiXCR by TCRdb after fastp trimmed the public reads at Q25, and only in-frame beta chains were retained. Every CDR3 protein is listed once, alongside the most common genes and DNA of its rows. Present in this sample are approximately 600,000 distinct CDR3 sequences, over 35% of which were seen just once. 48% of the sample goes to the ten largest clones. The treatment or condition label corresponds to: in vitro stimulation with specific CMV peptide epitopes to enrich CMV-specific T cells. V is clipped by 7 bases and J by 0 bases, and the sequence between their germline boundaries is 11 bases long. Sequences DFQATT (CDR1) and SNEGSKA (CDR2) are obtained from the germline V gene (reference sequence). The CDR3, cysteine through phenylalanine, is 13 amino acids long. The DNA shown is the 39-base CDR3, in frame from base 1.

This receptor was identified in a human donor in good health (CMV status not recorded). Some clones in this sample may be carry-over from other donors' samples. The chain is assembled from TRBV20-1 and TRBJ2-3; the D gene cannot be resolved reliably. Sequenced material: cultured PBMCs, taken from culture after CMV antigen stimulation. The CDR3 reads as follows: CSGSKDSTDTQYF. The sequenced DNA is TGCAGTGGTTCGAAGGACAGCACAGATACGCAGTATTTT.